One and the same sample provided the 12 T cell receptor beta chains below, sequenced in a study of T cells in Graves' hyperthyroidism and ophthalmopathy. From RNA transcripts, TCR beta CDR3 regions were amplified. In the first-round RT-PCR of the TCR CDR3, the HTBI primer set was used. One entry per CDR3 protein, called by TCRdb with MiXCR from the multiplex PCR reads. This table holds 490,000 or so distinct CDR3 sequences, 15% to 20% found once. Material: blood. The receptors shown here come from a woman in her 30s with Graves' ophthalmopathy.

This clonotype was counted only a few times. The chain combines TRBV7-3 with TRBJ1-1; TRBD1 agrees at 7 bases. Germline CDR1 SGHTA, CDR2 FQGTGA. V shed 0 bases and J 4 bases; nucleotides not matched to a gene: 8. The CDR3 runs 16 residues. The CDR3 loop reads CASSLTGRGLGTEAFF. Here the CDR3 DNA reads TGTGCCAGCAGCTTAACGGGTAGGGGGCTGGGCACTGAAGCTTTCTTT.

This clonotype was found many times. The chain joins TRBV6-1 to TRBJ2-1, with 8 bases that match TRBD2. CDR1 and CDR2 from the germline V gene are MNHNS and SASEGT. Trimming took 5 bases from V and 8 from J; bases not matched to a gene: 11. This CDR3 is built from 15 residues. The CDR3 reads CASSFFFAGGHEQFF. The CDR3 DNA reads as TGTGCCAGCAGTTTTTTCTTCGCGGGAGGTCATGAGCAGTTCTTC.

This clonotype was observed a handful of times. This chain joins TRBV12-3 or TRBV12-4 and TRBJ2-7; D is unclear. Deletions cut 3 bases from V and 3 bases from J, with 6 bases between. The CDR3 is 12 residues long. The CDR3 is CASSFVHYEQYF. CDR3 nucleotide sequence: TGTGCCAGCAGTTTTGTCCACTACGAGCAGTACTTC.

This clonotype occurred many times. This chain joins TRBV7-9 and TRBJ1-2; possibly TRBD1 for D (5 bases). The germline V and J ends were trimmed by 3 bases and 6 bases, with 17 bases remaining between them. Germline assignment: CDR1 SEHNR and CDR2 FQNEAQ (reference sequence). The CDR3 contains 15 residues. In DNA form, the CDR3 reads TGTGCCAGCAGCTTTTCAGGGATTGGGGAGAATGGCTACACCTTC. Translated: CASSFSGIGENGYTF.

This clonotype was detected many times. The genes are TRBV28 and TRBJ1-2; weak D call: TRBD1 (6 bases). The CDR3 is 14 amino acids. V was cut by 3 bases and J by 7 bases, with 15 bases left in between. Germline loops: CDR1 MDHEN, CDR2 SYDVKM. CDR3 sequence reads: CASSFAGAGVGYTF. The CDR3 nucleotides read TGTGCCAGCAGTTTCGCGGGGGCGGGAGTTGGCTACACCTTC.

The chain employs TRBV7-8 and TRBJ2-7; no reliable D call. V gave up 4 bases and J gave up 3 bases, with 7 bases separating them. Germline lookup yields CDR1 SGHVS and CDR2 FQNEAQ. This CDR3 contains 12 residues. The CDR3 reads CASSYMVYEQYF. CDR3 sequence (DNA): TGTGCCAGCAGCTATATGGTCTACGAGCAGTACTTC.

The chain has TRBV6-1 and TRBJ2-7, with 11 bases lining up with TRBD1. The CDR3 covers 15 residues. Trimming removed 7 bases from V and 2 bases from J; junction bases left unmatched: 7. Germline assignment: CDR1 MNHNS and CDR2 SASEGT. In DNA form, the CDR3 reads TGTGCCAGCACCGAAGGGGGACAGGGGGCCTACGAGCAGTACTTC. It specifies CASTEGGQGAYEQYF.

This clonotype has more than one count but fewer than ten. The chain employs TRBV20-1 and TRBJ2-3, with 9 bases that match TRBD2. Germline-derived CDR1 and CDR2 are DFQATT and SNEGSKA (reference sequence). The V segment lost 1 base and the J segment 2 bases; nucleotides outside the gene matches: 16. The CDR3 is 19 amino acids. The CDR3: CSARGATSGKFGDTDTQYF. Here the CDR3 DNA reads TGCAGTGCTAGAGGGGCGACTAGCGGCAAATTTGGAGACACAGATACGCAGTATTTT.

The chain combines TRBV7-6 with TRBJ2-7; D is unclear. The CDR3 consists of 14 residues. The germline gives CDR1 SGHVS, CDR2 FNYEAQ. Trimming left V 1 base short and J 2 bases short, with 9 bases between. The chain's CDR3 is CASSLEVTPYEQYF. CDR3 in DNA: TGTGCCAGCAGCTTAGAGGTGACCCCCTACGAGCAGTACTTC.

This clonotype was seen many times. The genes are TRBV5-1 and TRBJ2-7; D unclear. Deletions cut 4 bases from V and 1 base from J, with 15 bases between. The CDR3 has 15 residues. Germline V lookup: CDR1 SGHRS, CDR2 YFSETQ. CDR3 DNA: TGCGCCAGCAGCGAATCTACCGGTGTGTCCTACGAGCAGTACTTC. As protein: CASSESTGVSYEQYF. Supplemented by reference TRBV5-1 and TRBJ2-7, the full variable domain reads KAGVTQTPRYLIKTRGQQVTLSCSPISGHRSVSWYQQTPGQGLQFLFEYFSETQRNKGNFPGRFSGRQFSNSRSEMNVSTLELGDSALYLCASSESTGVSYEQYFGPGTRLTVT.

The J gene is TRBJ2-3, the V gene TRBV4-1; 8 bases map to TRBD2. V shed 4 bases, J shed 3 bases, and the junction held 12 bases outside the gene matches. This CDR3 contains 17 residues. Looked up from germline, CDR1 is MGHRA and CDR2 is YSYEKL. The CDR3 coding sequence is TGCGCCAGCAGCCTTAACCTACGAAGCGGGAGTACAGATACGCAGTATTTT. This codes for CASSLNLRSGSTDTQYF.

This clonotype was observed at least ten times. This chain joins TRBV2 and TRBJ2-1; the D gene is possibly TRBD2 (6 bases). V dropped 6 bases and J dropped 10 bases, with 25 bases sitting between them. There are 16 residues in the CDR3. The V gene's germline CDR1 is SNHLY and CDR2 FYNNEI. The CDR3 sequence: CASRKGLFRLPGEQFF. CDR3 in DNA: TGTGCCAGCAGGAAGGGACTCTTCCGCCTTCCGGGCGAGCAGTTCTTC.